The T cell receptor beta chain described here comes from a study of cytomegalovirus exposure and HLA in healthy donors. The wider study: Earlier sequencing of 150 million to 200 million T cells yielded around 100 million unique TCR beta sequences.

Amplification used 60 Vbeta primers and 13 Jbeta primers. Measured with immunoSEQ multiplex PCR; TCRdb has only the in-frame clones, and not every one. The sample records about 67,000 clones, approximately 67% being singletons. The CDR3 loop spans 11 amino acids. Between the trimmed V and J ends, which lost 5 bases and 1 base, there was a span of 5 bases. Germline CDR1 reads DFQATT; CDR2 reads SNEGSKA (reference sequence). The study's findings and limits: The study designated 150 or so TCR beta chains cytomegalovirus-associated. Presence/absence analyses assumed roughly uniform sequencing depth across donors.

On this clone: No antigen is known for it.

Participants comprised healthy donors of bone marrow. Sequencing used PBMCs. This TCR came from a woman aged 25 to 39 in good health and CMV-seronegative. V gene TRBV20-1 combines with J gene TRBJ1-1; D not certain. For the CDR3, the DNA is TGCAGTGCTCTAGAGAACACTGAAGCTTTCTTT. This encodes CSALENTEAFF.